This T cell receptor (beta chain) was recorded in a study of shared clonotypes between healthy human individuals (TCRdb year 2020). General notes on the study: The cohort included three men and a couple of women between 18 and 49 years of age. To increase sequencing depth and limit assay-specific biases, different laboratories used diverse techniques to prepare libraries and sequence TCR repertoires. For each donor, CD4 naive and CD4 memory were each run on three plates, CD8 naive on two plates, and CD8 memory on one plate. The study deeply sequenced blood TCR repertoires of five healthy adults to estimate repertoire size and the extent of clonotype sharing between individuals. Per donor, leukapheresis produced somewhere between about 0.94 and 9.5 billion PBMCs. Overall study results and their limits: Sampling was restricted to blood, and TCR repertoires in tissues likely differ from the TCR repertoires found in blood. Incomplete sequencing was indicated by rarefaction of sorted-subset datasets, despite the large sequencing depth. Clonotypes shared by all four sorted-subset donors showed higher generation probabilities than non-shared clonotypes. About 4.5% of naive CD4, roughly 3.5% of naive CD8, 2.3% of memory CD4, and roughly 0.4% of memory CD8 clonotypes were shared across several donors. Because the study included only a small number of donors, the genetic and exposure-history diversity represented was limited. Pairwise subsampling led to the expectation that sequencing depth would affect the degree of clonotype sharing among donors. Estimated clonotype richness was generally larger for naive than for memory subsets.

Healthy HIV-negative adults with no recently reported acute infections or vaccinations were included as donors. All donors were Caucasian adults living in Nashville, Tennessee, USA. CD4+ T cells were enriched by magnetic negative selection; naive cells were then positively selected on CD45RA, and the negative fraction formed the memory subset. Blood was collected by leukapheresis, and PBMCs were isolated by Ficoll-Histopaque density gradient centrifugation and then cryopreserved in liquid nitrogen vapor phase. Analytical flow cytometry was used to check the purity and quantity of each magnetically sorted T cell population. Genomic DNA was isolated from each sorted fraction and quantified by UV absorbance on a Nanodrop 2000c. Using the deep immunoSEQ assay, TCR CDR3 regions were amplified from genomic DNA by multiplex PCR. Extracted genomic DNA from each cell subset was spread evenly across all wells of several immunoSEQ 96-well plates, with each plate serving as a replicate. For sorted subsets, around 0.2 ug of genomic DNA, equivalent to roughly 33,000 T cell genomes, went into each replicate PCR. The purified libraries were quantified using a Qubit 3.0 fluorometer, sized with a Bioanalyzer 2100, and then quantified again using the KAPA Library Quantification kit. Every immunoSEQ 96-well plate was sequenced on a separate single-read 150-cycle Illumina NextSeq 550 flow cell. From the authors' description of their analysis: The immunoSEQ output contained only junctional sequences without quality scores, so filtering could not match that applied to full-length reads. To assign V/J genes and CDR3, sequences were annotated using PyIR, a Python wrapper for IgBLAST v1.9, with IMGT germline references. Reads were removed for weak V/J assignments (E-value above 1e-6), missing CDR3, stop codons, out-of-frame junctions, or ambiguous translated residues. V3J clonotypes were defined by identical inferred V gene, J gene, and CDR3 amino acid sequence. To compute the percentage overlap between repertoires, the number of shared unique clonotypes was divided by the size of the smaller repertoire. Three approaches were used to assess repertoire richness: RTK rarefaction, the Chao1 estimator, and Recon v2.1 estimates of unobserved clonotypes. For all TCRbeta clonotypes obtained by the gDNA method from a handful of donors, generation probabilities were computed with OLGA. TCRdb stores this immuneACCESS table with in-frame sequences only. Part of the clones is absent; in the studies checked, under half of the shortfall reflects unresolved V genes, and no reason is known for the rest. V and J calls and clone size are given by that table; D and trimming were obtained from the DNA. For this sample there are around 700,000 clones; more than 70% appear just once. The ten most abundant clones make up about 1.8% of the sample.

Of note for this clone: Its antigen target is currently unknown. Per-base qualities were not stored, and no clone one base away is much larger.

Source material: memory CD4+ T cells sorted from blood. The cell subset or site label for this specimen denotes: CD45RA-negative fraction. This sequence originates from a woman in her 30s in good health.

The CDR3 protein is CASSWVQGGNEQFF. DNA sequence: TGTGCCAGCAGCTGGGTTCAGGGCGGGAATGAGCAGTTCTTC. The sequence is built from TRBV11-2 and TRBJ2-1; the D call could be TRBD1 or TRBD2, with each sharing 5 bases. Per the germline V gene, SGHAT is the CDR1 and FQNNGV is the CDR2. V loses 4 bases, J loses 7 bases, and the germline ends lie 14 bases apart. The CDR3 runs 14 amino acids, cysteine and phenylalanine included. Only the CDR3 DNA is retained, 42 bases long and in frame from the first base.